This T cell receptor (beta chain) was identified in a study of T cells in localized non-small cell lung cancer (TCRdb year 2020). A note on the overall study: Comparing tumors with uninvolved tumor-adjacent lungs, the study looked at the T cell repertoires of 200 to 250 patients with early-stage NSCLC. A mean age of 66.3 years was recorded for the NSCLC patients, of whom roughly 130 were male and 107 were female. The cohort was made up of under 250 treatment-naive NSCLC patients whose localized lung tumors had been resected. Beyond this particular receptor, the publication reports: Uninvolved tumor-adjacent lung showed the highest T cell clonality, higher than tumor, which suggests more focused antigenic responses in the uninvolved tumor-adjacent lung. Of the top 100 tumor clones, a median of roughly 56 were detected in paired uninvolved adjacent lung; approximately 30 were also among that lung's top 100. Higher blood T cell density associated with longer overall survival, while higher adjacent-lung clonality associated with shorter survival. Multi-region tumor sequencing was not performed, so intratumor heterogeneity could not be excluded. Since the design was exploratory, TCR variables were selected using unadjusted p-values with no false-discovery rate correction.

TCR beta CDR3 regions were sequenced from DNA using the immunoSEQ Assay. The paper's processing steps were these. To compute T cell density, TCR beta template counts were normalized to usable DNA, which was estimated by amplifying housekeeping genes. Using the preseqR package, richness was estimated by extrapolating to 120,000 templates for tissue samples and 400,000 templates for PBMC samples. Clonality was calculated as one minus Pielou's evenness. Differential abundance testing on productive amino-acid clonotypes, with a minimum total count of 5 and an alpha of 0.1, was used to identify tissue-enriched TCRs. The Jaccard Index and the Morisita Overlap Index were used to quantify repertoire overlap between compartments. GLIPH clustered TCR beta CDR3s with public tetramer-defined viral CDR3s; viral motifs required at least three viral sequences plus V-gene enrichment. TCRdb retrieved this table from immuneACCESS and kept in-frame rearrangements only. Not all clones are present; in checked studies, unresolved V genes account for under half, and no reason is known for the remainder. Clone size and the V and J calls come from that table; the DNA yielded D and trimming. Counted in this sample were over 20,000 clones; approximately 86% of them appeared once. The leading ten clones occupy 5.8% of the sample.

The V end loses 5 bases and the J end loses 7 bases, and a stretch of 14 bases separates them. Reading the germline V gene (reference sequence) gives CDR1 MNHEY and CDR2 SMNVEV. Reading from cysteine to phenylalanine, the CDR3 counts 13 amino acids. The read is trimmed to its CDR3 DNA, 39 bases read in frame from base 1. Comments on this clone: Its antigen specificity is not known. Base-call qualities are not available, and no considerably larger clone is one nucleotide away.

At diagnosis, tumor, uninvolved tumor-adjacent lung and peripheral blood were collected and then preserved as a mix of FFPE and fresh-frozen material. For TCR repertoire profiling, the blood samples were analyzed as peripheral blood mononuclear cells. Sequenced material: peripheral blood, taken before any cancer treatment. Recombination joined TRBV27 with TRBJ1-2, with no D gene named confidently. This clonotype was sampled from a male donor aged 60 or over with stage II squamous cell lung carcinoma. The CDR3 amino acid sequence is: CASSQASRSGYTF. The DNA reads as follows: TGTGCCAGCAGTCAGGCGTCGAGGTCTGGCTACACCTTC.